This T cell receptor (beta chain) was recorded in a study of blood T cells in healthy people across ages. The CDR3 is 15 residues long. The germline V gene has CDR1 SGHTA and CDR2 FQGNSA. V lost 0 bases, J lost 3 bases, and 11 bases lay in between. Ten milliliters of peripheral blood were drawn from each donor into EDTA-treated tubes. The study's findings and limits: Possibly confounding the expanded clonotype changes was the fact that donor CMV status was unknown.

A J-beta primer mix and a sample-barcoded 5' primer were used in a second PCR of roughly 7 to 12 cycles. Tagging of each cDNA molecule was performed by a template-switch adaptor with 12 random nucleotides. TCRdb re-derived calls from the 5' RACE reads in MiXCR, one entry per CDR3 protein. The repertoire holds around 1,600,000 distinct CDR3 sequences, roughly 43% seen once, with about 4.1% in the top ten. Notes on this clonotype: Its cognate antigen is unknown.

The material sequenced was blood. The chain links TRBV7-2 to TRBJ1-2, with a weak D call TRBD1 (5 bases). This sequence originates from a woman aged 18-30 years in good health. The CDR3 loop is CASSLAAGTDYGYTF. The CDR3 DNA reads TGTGCCAGCAGCTTAGCGGCGGGGACGGACTATGGCTACACCTTC.